These T cell receptor beta chains were read from a single sample in a study of blood T cell repertoires in COVID-19. Sequenced by immunoSEQ multiplex PCR; TCRdb stores in-frame clones only, minus some. The data show 200,000 to 300,000 clones, approximately 86% seen once. Sequencing was done on a sample of PBMCs or T cells enriched from blood (not recorded which). These receptors originate from a woman aged 35 to 49 with acute COVID-19. CDR3s include the opening cysteine and the closing phenylalanine or tryptophan. The D gene is left open where the match is weak. Where a row states a size, it is once, few, many or the class of an expanded clone; other rows omit it.

j_gene	v_gene	abundance	d_gene	CDR3aa	CDR3nt
TRBJ1-1	TRBV7-3	-	TRBD1	CASSFRGPDTEAFF	TGTGCCAGCAGCTTTAGGGGGCCCGACACTGAAGCTTTCTTT
TRBJ2-1	TRBV11-3	-	TRBD2	CASSSGQGTSGSRYNEQFF	TGTGCCAGCAGCTCGGGACAGGGGACTAGCGGGAGTCGCTACAATGAGCAGTTCTTC
TRBJ1-1	TRBV11-3	-	TRBD1	CASSFPTRTGPNTEAFF	TGTGCCAGCAGCTTCCCAACCAGGACAGGGCCGAACACTGAAGCTTTCTTT
TRBJ2-1	TRBV18	-	-	CASSAGLNEQFF	TGTGCCAGCTCAGCCGGACTTAACGAGCAGTTCTTC
TRBJ1-5	TRBV5-4	-	-	CASSVGGQDQPQHF	TGTGCCAGCAGCGTCGGGGGTCAAGATCAGCCCCAGCATTTT
TRBJ2-7	TRBV4-2	few	TRBD2	CASSTVETSGSGASYEQYF	TGTGCCAGCAGCACCGTGGAGACTAGCGGGAGTGGAGCCTCCTACGAGCAGTACTTC
TRBJ2-1	TRBV5-4	-	TRBD2	CAWGLAAYNEQFF	TGTGCCTGGGGACTAGCGGCCTACAATGAGCAGTTCTTC
TRBJ2-5	TRBV5-6	-	-	CASSLARETQYF	TGTGCCAGCAGCTTGGCCCGGGAGACCCAGTACTTC
TRBJ2-3	TRBV19	-	TRBD2	CASSISGGIDTQYF	TGTGCCAGTAGTATTAGCGGGGGAATAGATACGCAGTATTTT
TRBJ2-1	TRBV27	-	-	CASRDGTSYNEQFF	TGTGCCAGCAGGGACGGGACATCTTACAATGAGCAGTTCTTC
TRBJ1-4	TRBV19	-	TRBD1	CASSLGQGAGKLFF	TGTGCCAGTAGCCTTGGACAGGGGGCCGGAAAACTGTTTTTT
TRBJ2-3	TRBV27	-	-	CASTITLASTDTQYF	TGTGCCAGCACCATAACGCTAGCTAGCACAGATACGCAGTATTTT
TRBJ2-7	TRBV15	-	-	CATSRDLEAEQYF	TGTGCCACCAGCAGAGATCTTGAGGCCGAGCAGTACTTC
TRBJ2-1	TRBV24-1	-	TRBD1	CATSDLGDRAGGEQFF	TGTGCCACCAGTGATTTAGGGGACAGGGCGGGCGGTGAGCAGTTCTTC
TRBJ1-1	TRBV13	-	-	CASSQRAWKTEAFF	TGTGCCAGCAGCCAGCGGGCATGGAAAACTGAAGCTTTCTTT
TRBJ2-1	TRBV19	-	-	CASRRGNEQFF	TGTGCCAGTAGAAGAGGTAATGAGCAGTTCTTC
TRBJ1-1	TRBV3-1/TRBV3-2	-	-	CASSQDIANTEAFF	TGTGCCAGCAGCCAAGACATAGCGAACACTGAAGCTTTCTTT
TRBJ1-5	TRBV15	-	-	CATSRDPSTLQPQHF	TGTGCCACCAGCAGAGATCCTAGCACGCTTCAGCCCCAGCATTTT
TRBJ1-5	TRBV2	-	-	CASSKEGLNQPQHF	TGTGCCAGCAGCAAGGAGGGACTTAATCAGCCCCAGCATTTT
TRBJ2-3	TRBV3-1/TRBV3-2	-	-	CASSQVASTDTQYF	TGTGCCAGCTCTCAGGTCGCTAGCACAGATACGCAGTATTTT
TRBJ2-3	TRBV10-2	few	-	CATRLGGTDTQYF	TGCGCCACAAGACTAGGAGGCACAGATACGCAGTATTTT
TRBJ2-7	TRBV9	-	-	CASSSTGEQYF	TGTGCCAGCAGCTCCACTGGCGAGCAGTACTTC
TRBJ2-1	TRBV5-1	-	-	CASSLALNEQFF	TGCGCCAGCAGCTTGGCCCTCAATGAGCAGTTCTTC
TRBJ2-1	TRBV7-2	-	-	CASSVSGSYNEQFF	TGTGCCAGCAGCGTTAGCGGCTCCTACAATGAGCAGTTCTTC
TRBJ2-1	TRBV24-1	-	-	CATSDSGGSYNEQFF	TGTGCCACCAGTGATTCTGGAGGCTCCTACAATGAGCAGTTCTTC
TRBJ2-2	TRBV11-2	-	-	CASSFEGGRDSTGELFF	TGTGCCAGCAGCTTTGAGGGGGGGAGAGATTCTACCGGGGAGCTGTTTTTT
TRBJ1-1	TRBV19	-	TRBD1	CASSRQGRVLDTEAFF	TGTGCCAGTAGTCGACAGGGAAGGGTTTTGGACACTGAAGCTTTCTTT
TRBJ2-1	TRBV10-1	-	-	CASSSSGGNEQFF	TGCGCCAGCAGTTCAAGTGGAGGCAATGAGCAGTTCTTC
TRBJ1-3	TRBV11-3	-	-	CASSPQRGGNTIYF	TGTGCCAGCAGCCCACAGAGGGGGGGAAACACCATATATTTT
TRBJ1-6	TRBV11-2	few	-	CASSARGPSYNSPLHF	TGTGCCAGCAGCGCCAGGGGACCCTCCTATAATTCACCCCTCCACTTT
TRBJ2-2	TRBV11-3	-	-	CASTAVGRKTGELFF	TGTGCCAGCACAGCGGTTGGGAGGAAGACCGGGGAGCTGTTTTTT
TRBJ1-1	TRBV5-4	few	-	CASSWVGGWNTEAFF	TGTGCCAGCAGCTGGGTGGGGGGATGGAACACTGAAGCTTTCTTT
TRBJ2-3	TRBV7-9	-	-	CASSRSGTDTQYF	TGTGCCAGCAGCCGCAGCGGCACAGATACGCAGTATTTT
TRBJ1-4	TRBV27	-	TRBD1	CASSPQGVIHEKLFF	TGTGCCAGCAGTCCCCAGGGGGTAATACATGAAAAACTGTTTTTT
TRBJ2-7	TRBV7-8	-	-	CASSLKGVGVEQYF	TGTGCCAGCAGCTTAAAGGGGGTCGGGGTCGAGCAGTACTTC
TRBJ2-2	TRBV7-8	-	TRBD2	CASSAAGRTTGELFF	TGTGCCAGCAGCGCAGCCGGGAGGACGACCGGGGAGCTGTTTTTT
TRBJ2-7	TRBV6-5	-	TRBD2	CASSYSWKREGEQYF	TGTGCCAGCAGTTACTCGTGGAAGCGGGAGGGCGAGCAGTACTTC
TRBJ1-6	TRBV18	-	TRBD1	CASSPDRGNSPLHF	TGTGCCAGCTCCCCCGACAGGGGGAATTCACCCCTCCACTTT
TRBJ2-1	TRBV9	-	-	CASSPELASYNEQFF	TGTGCCAGCAGCCCAGAGCTAGCCTCCTACAATGAGCAGTTCTTC
TRBJ2-7	TRBV11-3	-	TRBD1	CASSQEYGTGDRQYF	TGTGCCAGCAGCCAAGAATACGGGACAGGGGATAGGCAGTACTTC
TRBJ2-7	TRBV6-5	-	TRBD1	CASSQEVQGVYEQYF	TGTGCCAGCAGCCAAGAGGTGCAGGGGGTCTACGAGCAGTACTTC
TRBJ2-7	TRBV16	-	-	CASSQRDSYEQYF	TGTGCCAGCAGCCAGAGGGACTCCTACGAGCAGTACTTC
TRBJ2-7	TRBV15	-	-	CATSIQGTNEQYF	TGTGCCACCAGCATCCAGGGTACCAACGAGCAGTACTTC
TRBJ2-1	TRBV15	few	TRBD2	CATSREEPILAGGPFPEQFF	TGTGCCACCAGCAGAGAAGAGCCAATACTAGCGGGAGGGCCGTTCCCAGAGCAGTTCTTC
TRBJ2-2	TRBV19	-	TRBD2	CASSRSGGTSLSGELFF	TGTGCCAGTAGCCGATCTGGGGGGACTAGTCTGTCCGGGGAGCTGTTTTTT
TRBJ1-4	TRBV29-1	-	-	CSVRIPVGEKLFF	TGCAGCGTTAGAATACCCGTCGGTGAAAAACTGTTTTTT
TRBJ1-1	TRBV11-2	-	-	CASSFSPDRLNTEAFF	TGTGCCAGCAGCTTCTCACCAGACAGGTTGAACACTGAAGCTTTCTTT
TRBJ1-1	TRBV10-3	-	TRBD1	CAIRQSGTGYGTEAFF	TGTGCCATCAGACAATCCGGGACAGGTTATGGCACTGAAGCTTTCTTT